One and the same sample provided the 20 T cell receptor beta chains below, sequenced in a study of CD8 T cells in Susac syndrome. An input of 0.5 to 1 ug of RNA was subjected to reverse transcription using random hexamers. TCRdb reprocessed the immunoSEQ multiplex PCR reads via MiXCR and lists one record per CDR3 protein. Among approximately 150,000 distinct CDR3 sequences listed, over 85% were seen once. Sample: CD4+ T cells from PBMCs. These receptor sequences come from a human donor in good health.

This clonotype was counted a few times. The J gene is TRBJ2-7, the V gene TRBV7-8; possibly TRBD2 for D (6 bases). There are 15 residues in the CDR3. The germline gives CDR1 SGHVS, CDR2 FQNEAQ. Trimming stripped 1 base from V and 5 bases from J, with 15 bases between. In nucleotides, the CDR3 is TGTGCCAGCAGCTTAGGGCGGCGGGGCAGGAACGAGCAGTACTTC. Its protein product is CASSLGRRGRNEQYF.

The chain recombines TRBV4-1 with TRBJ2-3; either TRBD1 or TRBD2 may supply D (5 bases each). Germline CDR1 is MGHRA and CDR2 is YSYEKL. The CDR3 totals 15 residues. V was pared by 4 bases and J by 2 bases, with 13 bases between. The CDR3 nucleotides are TGCGCCAGCAGCCGAGGGGCCCGCGACACAGATACGCAGTATTTT. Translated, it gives CASSRGARDTDTQYF.

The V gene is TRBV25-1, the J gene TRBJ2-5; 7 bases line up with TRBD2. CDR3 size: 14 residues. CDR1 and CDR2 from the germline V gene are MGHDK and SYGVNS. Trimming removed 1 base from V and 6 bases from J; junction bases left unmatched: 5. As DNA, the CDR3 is TGTGCCAGCAGTGAATGGGGGGGGTCGAAGACCCAGTACTTC. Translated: CASSEWGGSKTQYF.

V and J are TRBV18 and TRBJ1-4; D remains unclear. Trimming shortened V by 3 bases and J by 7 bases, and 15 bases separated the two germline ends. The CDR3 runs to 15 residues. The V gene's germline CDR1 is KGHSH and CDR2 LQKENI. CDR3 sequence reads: CASSPIGSRGEKLFF. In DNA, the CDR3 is TGTGCCAGCTCACCTATTGGGAGTCGGGGTGAAAAACTGTTTTTT. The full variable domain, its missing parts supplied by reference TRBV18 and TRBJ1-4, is NAGVMQNPRHLVRRRGQEARLRCSPMKGHSHVYWYRQLPEEGLKFMVYLQKENIIDESGMPKERFSAEFPKEGPSILRIQQVVRGDSAAYFCASSPIGSRGEKLFFGSGTQLSVL.

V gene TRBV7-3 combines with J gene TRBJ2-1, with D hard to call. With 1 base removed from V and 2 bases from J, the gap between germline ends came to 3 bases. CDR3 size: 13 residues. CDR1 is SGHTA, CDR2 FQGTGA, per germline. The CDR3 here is CASSLRPYNEQFF. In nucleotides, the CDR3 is TGTGCCAGCAGCTTAAGGCCCTACAATGAGCAGTTCTTC.

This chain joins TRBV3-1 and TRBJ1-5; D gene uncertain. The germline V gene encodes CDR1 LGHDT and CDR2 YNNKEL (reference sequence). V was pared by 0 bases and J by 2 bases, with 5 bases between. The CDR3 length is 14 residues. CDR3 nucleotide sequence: TGTGCCAGCAGCCAAGATACGGGCAATCAGCCCCAGCATTTT. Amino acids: CASSQDTGNQPQHF.

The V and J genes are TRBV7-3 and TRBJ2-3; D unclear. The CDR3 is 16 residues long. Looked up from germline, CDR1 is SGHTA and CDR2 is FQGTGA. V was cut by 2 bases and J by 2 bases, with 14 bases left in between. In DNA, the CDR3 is TGTGCCAGCAGCTTATCCGAGCGTTGGATCACAGATACGCAGTATTTT. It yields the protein CASSLSERWITDTQYF.

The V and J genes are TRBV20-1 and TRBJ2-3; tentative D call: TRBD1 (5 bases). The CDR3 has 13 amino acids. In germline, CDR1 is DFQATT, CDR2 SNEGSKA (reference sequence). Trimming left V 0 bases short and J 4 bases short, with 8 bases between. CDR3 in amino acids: CSARDPQADTQYF. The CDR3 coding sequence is TGCAGTGCTAGAGACCCACAGGCAGATACGCAGTATTTT.

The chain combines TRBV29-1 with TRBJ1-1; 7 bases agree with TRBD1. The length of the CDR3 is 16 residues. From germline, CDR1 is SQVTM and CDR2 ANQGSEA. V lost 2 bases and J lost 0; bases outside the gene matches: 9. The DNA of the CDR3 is TGCAGCGTTGAATCGAGGGGACAGTACCTGAACACTGAAGCTTTCTTT. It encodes CSVESRGQYLNTEAFF.

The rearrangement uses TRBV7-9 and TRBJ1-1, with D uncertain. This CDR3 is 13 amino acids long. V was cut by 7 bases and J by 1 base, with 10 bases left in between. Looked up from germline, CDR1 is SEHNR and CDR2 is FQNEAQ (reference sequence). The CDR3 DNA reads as TGTGCCAGCAAAACCGACGGGAACACTGAAGCTTTCTTT. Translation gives CASKTDGNTEAFF. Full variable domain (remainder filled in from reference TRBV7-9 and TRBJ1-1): DTGVSQNPRHKITKRGQNVTFRCDPISEHNRLYWYRQTLGQGPEFLTYFQNEAQLEKSRLLSDRFSAERPKGSFSTLEIQRTEQGDSAMYLCASKTDGNTEAFFGQGTRLTVV.

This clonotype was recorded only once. The CDR3 DNA reads as TGTGCCAGCAGCCGCCCAGGGGTGGGCACCGGGGAGCTGTTTTTT. This gives the protein CASSRPGVGTGELFF. This rearrangement joins TRBV5-4 to TRBJ2-2, with D possibly matching TRBD1 (6 bases). Germline V gene data show CDR1 as SGHNT and CDR2 as YYREEE (reference sequence). V lost 4 bases and J lost 4, with 14 bases in between. The CDR3 has 15 amino acids.

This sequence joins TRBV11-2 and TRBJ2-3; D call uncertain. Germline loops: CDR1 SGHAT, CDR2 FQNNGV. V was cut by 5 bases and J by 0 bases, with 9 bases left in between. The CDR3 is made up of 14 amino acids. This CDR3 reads CASSPTESTDTQYF. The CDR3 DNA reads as TGTGCCAGCAGCCCTACCGAAAGCACAGATACGCAGTATTTT.

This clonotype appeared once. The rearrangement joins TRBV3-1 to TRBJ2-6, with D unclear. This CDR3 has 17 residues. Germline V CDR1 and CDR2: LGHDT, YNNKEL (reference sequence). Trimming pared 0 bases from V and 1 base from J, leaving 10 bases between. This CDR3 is CASSQDHRSSGANVLTF. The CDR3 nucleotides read TGTGCCAGCAGCCAAGATCATAGGAGTTCTGGGGCCAACGTCCTGACTTTC.

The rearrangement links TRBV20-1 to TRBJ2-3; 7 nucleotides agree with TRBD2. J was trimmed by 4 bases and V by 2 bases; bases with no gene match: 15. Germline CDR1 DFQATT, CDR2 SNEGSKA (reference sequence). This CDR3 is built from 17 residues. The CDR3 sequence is CSARKPILGGSPDTQYF. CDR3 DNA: TGCAGTGCTAGAAAACCTATTCTCGGGGGGTCTCCAGATACGCAGTATTTT.

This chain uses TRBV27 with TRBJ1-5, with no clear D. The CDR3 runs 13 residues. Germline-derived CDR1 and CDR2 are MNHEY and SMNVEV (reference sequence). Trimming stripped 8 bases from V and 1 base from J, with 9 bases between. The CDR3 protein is CASSTHSNQPQHF. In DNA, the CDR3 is TGTGCCAGCTCGACACACAGCAATCAGCCCCAGCATTTT.

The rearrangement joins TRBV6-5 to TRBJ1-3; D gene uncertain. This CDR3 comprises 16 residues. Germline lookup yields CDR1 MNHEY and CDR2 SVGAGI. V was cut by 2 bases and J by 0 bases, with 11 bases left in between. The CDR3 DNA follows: TGTGCCAGCAGTTACCAGATGGCGAACTCTGGAAACACCATATATTTT. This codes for CASSYQMANSGNTIYF.

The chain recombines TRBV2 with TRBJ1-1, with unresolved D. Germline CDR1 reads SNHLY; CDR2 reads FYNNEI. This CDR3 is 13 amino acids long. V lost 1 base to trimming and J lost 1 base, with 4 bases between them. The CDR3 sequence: CASSEGPNTEAFF. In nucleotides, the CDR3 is TGTGCCAGCAGTGAAGGTCCGAACACTGAAGCTTTCTTT.

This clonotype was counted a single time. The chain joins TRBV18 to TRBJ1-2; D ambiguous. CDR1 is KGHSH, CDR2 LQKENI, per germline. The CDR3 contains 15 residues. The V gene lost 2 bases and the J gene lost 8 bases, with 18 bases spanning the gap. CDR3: CASSPNLGQELGYTF. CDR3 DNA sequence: TGTGCCAGCTCACCAAACCTTGGCCAGGAACTAGGCTACACCTTC.

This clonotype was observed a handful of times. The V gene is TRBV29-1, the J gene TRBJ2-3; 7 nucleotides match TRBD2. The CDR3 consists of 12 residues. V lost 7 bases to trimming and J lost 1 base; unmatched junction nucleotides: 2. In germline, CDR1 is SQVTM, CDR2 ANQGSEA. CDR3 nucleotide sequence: TGCAGCGGCCGGGGGGGCACAGATACGCAGTATTTT. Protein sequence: CSGRGGTDTQYF.

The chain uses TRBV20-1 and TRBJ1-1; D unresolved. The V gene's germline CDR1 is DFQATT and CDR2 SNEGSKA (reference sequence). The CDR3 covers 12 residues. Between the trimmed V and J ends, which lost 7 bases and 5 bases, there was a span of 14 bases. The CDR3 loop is CSGQARRTEAFF. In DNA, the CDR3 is TGCAGTGGTCAGGCTCGGAGGACTGAAGCTTTCTTT.